The T cell receptor beta chain under discussion was sequenced for a study of response to subunit inactivated influenza vaccine. Study-wide points: Each seasonal influenza vaccination recruits few new T cells, the authors suggested.

In regard to this clonotype: Its antigen is still unknown.

V lost 3 bases and J lost 10; bases outside the gene matches: 11. Germline V gene data show CDR1 as SGHRS and CDR2 as YFSETQ. This CDR3 contains 15 residues. TCRdb called the RT-PCR reads again in MiXCR, with one record for every CDR3 protein. The sample lists hundreds of thousands of distinct CDR3 sequences; 15% to 18% were seen once. Sequencing used PBMCs from blood, obtained roughly 12 days after vaccination. This receptor was obtained from a man over 45 who received an inactivated influenza vaccine. The J gene is TRBJ2-1, the V gene TRBV5-1; 9 bases are shared with TRBD2. This chain's CDR3 is CASSWSAGGLGEQFF. The CDR3 DNA reads as TGCGCCAGCAGCTGGTCAGCGGGGGGTCTAGGGGAGCAGTTCTTC. The full variable domain, in which reference TRBV5-1 and TRBJ2-1 provide the parts outside the CDR3, is KAGVTQTPRYLIKTRGQQVTLSCSPISGHRSVSWYQQTPGQGLQFLFEYFSETQRNKGNFPGRFSGRQFSNSRSEMNVSTLELGDSALYLCASSWSAGGLGEQFFGPGTRLTVL.